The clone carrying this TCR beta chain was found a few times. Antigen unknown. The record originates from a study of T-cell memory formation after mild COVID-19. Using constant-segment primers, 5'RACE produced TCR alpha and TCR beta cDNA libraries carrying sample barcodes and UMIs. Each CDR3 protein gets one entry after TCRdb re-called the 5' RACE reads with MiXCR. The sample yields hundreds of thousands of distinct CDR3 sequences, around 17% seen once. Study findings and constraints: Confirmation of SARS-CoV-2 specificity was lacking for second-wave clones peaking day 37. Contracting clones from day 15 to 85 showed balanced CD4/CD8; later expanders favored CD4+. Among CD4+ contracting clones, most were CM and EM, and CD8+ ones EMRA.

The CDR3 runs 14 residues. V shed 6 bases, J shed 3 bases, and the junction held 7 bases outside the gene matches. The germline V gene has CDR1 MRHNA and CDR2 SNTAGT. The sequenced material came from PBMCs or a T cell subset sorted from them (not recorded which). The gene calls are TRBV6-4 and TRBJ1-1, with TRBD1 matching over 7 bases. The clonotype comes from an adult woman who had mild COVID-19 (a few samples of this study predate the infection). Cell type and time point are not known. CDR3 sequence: CASSKQGRDTEAFF. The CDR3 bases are TGTGCCAGCAGCAAACAGGGGAGGGACACTGAAGCTTTCTTT.